This entry is about one T cell receptor (beta chain). The protocol was immunoSEQ multiplex PCR, while the TCRdb copy is restricted to in-frame clones and leaves out a portion. The sample records 400,000 or so clones, roughly 86% being singletons. The V segment lost 0 bases and the J segment 9 bases; nucleotides outside the gene matches: 4. CDR1 is MGHRA, CDR2 YSYEKL, per germline. This CDR3 region has 14 residues. Individuals drawn from around 25 US areas were about 18 to 95 years old. Assignments of participants to cohorts depended upon their own reported clinical history. The entry originates in a study of blood T cell repertoires in COVID-19. Study-wide context: In Cohort 3, a recovered donor had either two negative PCRs, clearance, or symptom resolution.

The source material was PBMCs or T cells enriched from blood (not recorded which). This receptor was obtained from a middle-aged man in a cohort exposed to, infected with or recovered from COVID-19 (not recorded which). The chain combines TRBV4-1 with TRBJ2-1; 8 bases map to TRBD1. CDR3: CASSQEDRASEQFF. In nucleotides, the CDR3 is TGCGCCAGCAGCCAAGAGGACAGGGCAAGTGAGCAGTTCTTC.